The rows below give T cell receptor beta chains drawn from one sample of a study of OX40 agonist ivuxolimab in advanced cancers. Here immunoSEQ multiplex PCR was the method, and the copy in TCRdb shows in-frame clones only, minus some. Among over 65,000 clones, 92% were seen once, and the ten largest hold approximately 10%. The source material was CD4+ or CD8+ T cells sorted from blood, sampled in a trial of the OX40 agonist ivuxolimab. The receptors were gathered from an adult with an advanced solid tumor such as melanoma, head and neck, liver or kidney cancer. Each CDR3 is given with its conserved first and last residue. A D gene is named only where the DNA matches it firmly. Clone size is given for some rows only: seen once, a few or many times, or a class if the clone is expanded.

NA | TRBJ2-6 | TRBV5-1 | NA | TGCGCCAGCAGCTTCCTGTCTGGGGCCAACGTCCTGACTTTC | CASSFLSGANVLTF
NA | TRBJ2-3 | TRBV9 | NA | TGTGCCAGCAGCGGGCCCCTGGGGGATACGATCACAGATACGCAGTATTTT | CASSGPLGDTITDTQYF
NA | TRBJ2-1 | TRBV4-3 | NA | TGCGCCAGCAGCCAGAGTTGGAGCAGGGTCAATGAGCAGTTCTTC | CASSQSWSRVNEQFF
NA | TRBJ1-1 | TRBV19 | NA | TGTGCCAGTAACCCGACCTTTAGGACGGCGAACACTGAAGCTTTCTTT | CASNPTFRTANTEAFF
TRBD2 | TRBJ2-3 | TRBV19 | NA | TGTGCCAGTACCACTGGGACTAGCGGAACAGATACGCAGTATTTT | CASTTGTSGTDTQYF
TRBD1 | TRBJ1-4 | TRBV6-1 | NA | TGTGCCAGTTATTGGACAGGAGAATATAATGAAAAACTGTTTTTT | CASYWTGEYNEKLFF
NA | TRBJ2-3 | TRBV5-6 | NA | TGTGCCAGCAGCCTGGGGGCTCTGCCAGGGCGAGTGGGTTTT | CASSLGALPGRVGF
TRBD2 | TRBJ2-1 | TRBV5-4 | NA | TGTGCCAGCAGGAAGGCGGGGGGCTTAATCAATGAGCAGTTCTTC | CASRKAGGLINEQFF
TRBD2 | TRBJ2-7 | TRBV4-1 | NA | TGCGCCAGCAGCCCTGGGAGGGGCGAACTCTACGAGCAGTACTTC | CASSPGRGELYEQYF
NA | TRBJ1-2 | TRBV4-1 | NA | TGCGCCAGCAGCCAGGGGGTGGGAAGTGGCTACACCTTC | CASSQGVGSGYTF
NA | TRBJ1-2 | TRBV6-4 | few | TGTGCCAGCAGCGAGGGACCCTCATACCCCGCCTATGGCTACACCTTC | CASSEGPSYPAYGYTF
NA | TRBJ1-2 | TRBV5-4 | NA | TGTGCCAGCAGCTTGGGGCAGATCGTTAACTATGGCTACACCTTC | CASSLGQIVNYGYTF
NA | TRBJ2-5 | TRBV7-6 | NA | TGTGCCAGCAGCTTAGAGCATGGGACCCGTCGGGAGACCCAGTACTTC | CASSLEHGTRRETQYF
NA | TRBJ2-7 | TRBV5-5 | NA | TGTGCCAGCAGCTTCCACTTCTCCTACGAGCAGTACTTC | CASSFHFSYEQYF
NA | TRBJ2-1 | TRBV6-5 | NA | TGTGCCAGCAGTTCCCCCTACAGACACAATGAGCAGTTCTTC | CASSSPYRHNEQFF
TRBD2 | TRBJ2-1 | TRBV4-1 | NA | TGCGCCAGCAGACCGACTAGCGGGGCGAACAATGAGCAGTTCTTC | CASRPTSGANNEQFF
TRBD2 | TRBJ2-7 | TRBV15 | NA | TGTGCCACCAGCAGAAGTGTAGCGGGGGACTACGAGCAGTACTTC | CATSRSVAGDYEQYF
NA | TRBJ1-3 | TRBV7-9 | NA | TGTGCCAGCAGCCCCCCCCAGGACAGCTGGGGAAACACCATATATTTT | CASSPPQDSWGNTIYF
NA | TRBJ1-5 | TRBV5-6 | once | TGTGCCAGCAGCCTTGGAGAGGGTTCATCGCCCCAGCATTTT | CASSLGEGSSPQHF
NA | TRBJ2-3 | TRBV9 | NA | TGTGCCAGCAGCGTAGAGCTAGCCTCCACAGATACGCAGTATTTT | CASSVELASTDTQYF
TRBD1 | TRBJ1-2 | TRBV5-6 | NA | TGTGCCAGCAGCGGCGGGGACAGGGCCCTTCATGGCTATGGCTACACCTTC | CASSGGDRALHGYGYTF
NA | TRBJ2-1 | TRBV30 | NA | TGTGCCTGGAATGAGCAGTTCTTC | CAWNEQFF
TRBD2 | TRBJ2-7 | TRBV14 | NA | TGTGCCAGCAGCCTGAGCGGGGGGGCCCTCGAGCAGTACTTC | CASSLSGGALEQYF
NA | TRBJ2-3 | TRBV6-4 | few | TGTGCCAGCAGTGAAGGGGGGGTGGGCACAGATACGCAGTATTTT | CASSEGGVGTDTQYF
TRBD1 | TRBJ1-1 | TRBV9 | NA | TGTGCCAGCAGCGTAAGTAGGACAGGGGGTTCCACTGAAGCTTTCTTT | CASSVSRTGGSTEAFF
TRBD1 | TRBJ2-7 | TRBV13 | NA | TGTGCCAGCAGCCCCCAATCCGGGACAGGGAAGGGCTACGAGCAGTACTTC | CASSPQSGTGKGYEQYF
TRBD1 | TRBJ2-7 | TRBV29-1 | NA | TGCAGCGTTGTTACAGGGGTGGTCTACGAGCAGTACTTC | CSVVTGVVYEQYF
TRBD1 | TRBJ1-2 | TRBV5-4 | NA | TGTGCCAGCATCGGACAGGGGAAGGACTATGGCTACACCTTC | CASIGQGKDYGYTF
TRBD2 | TRBJ2-5 | TRBV19 | NA | TGTGCCAGTAGTTCCGTCGGGACTAGCTTAGACCAGTACCAAGAGACCCAGTACTTC | CASSSVGTSLDQYQETQYF
NA | TRBJ2-1 | TRBV7-3 | NA | TGTGCCAGCAGCTTAAGTTTCCGAGACAATGAGCAGTTCTTC | CASSLSFRDNEQFF
NA | TRBJ2-7 | TRBV7-3 | NA | TGTGCCAGCAGTATAGGCGAAGGGTCGTGGGACGAGCAGTACTTC | CASSIGEGSWDEQYF
NA | TRBJ1-4 | TRBV2 | NA | TGTGCCAGCAGTACAACTAATGAAAAACTGTTTTTT | CASSTTNEKLFF
TRBD2 | TRBJ2-3 | TRBV7-8 | NA | TGTGCCAGCAGCTTAGGACTAGCGGGGGGGGTCAACACAGATACGCAGTATTTT | CASSLGLAGGVNTDTQYF
TRBD1 | TRBJ1-1 | TRBV10-3 | NA | TGTGCCATCAGTGGACAGGGTGGGAACACTGAAGCTTTCTTT | CAISGQGGNTEAFF
NA | TRBJ2-1 | TRBV7-7 | once | TGTGCCAGCAGCCACACAGGGAACAATGAGCAGTTCTTC | CASSHTGNNEQFF
NA | TRBJ1-1 | TRBV5-5 | NA | TGTGCCAGCAGCTTGCCAAATATGAACACTGAAGCTTTCTTT | CASSLPNMNTEAFF
TRBD1 | TRBJ1-1 | TRBV12-5 | NA | TGTGCTAGTGGTTTGTCCCCCGGGACAGCTGAAGCTTTCTTT | CASGLSPGTAEAFF
TRBD1 | TRBJ1-6 | TRBV5-4 | once | TGTGCCAGCAGCTTGACAGGGGGGTCACCCCTCCACTTT | CASSLTGGSPLHF
NA | TRBJ1-2 | TRBV2 | NA | TGTGCCAGCAGTGAAGACGGATTGGGGCCCTATGGCTACACCTTC | CASSEDGLGPYGYTF
TRBD1 | TRBJ1-2 | TRBV5-4 | NA | TGTGCCAGCAGCCCCCCCGGGACAGGGGATGGCTACACCTTC | CASSPPGTGDGYTF
NA | TRBJ2-2 | TRBV13 | NA | TGTGCCAGCAGCTTTGGGGAGAACACCGGGGAGCTGTTTTTT | CASSFGENTGELFF
NA | TRBJ1-4 | TRBV28 | NA | TGTGCCAGCAGCTGGGGGAGTGCAACTAATGAAAAACTGTTTTTT | CASSWGSATNEKLFF
NA | TRBJ1-4 | TRBV5-3 | NA | TGTGCCAGAAGCTTGGTGATCGTGGGGGGCACTAATGAAAAACTGTTTTTT | CARSLVIVGGTNEKLFF
NA | TRBJ2-1 | TRBV5-6 | NA | TGTGCCAGCAAGAAAGGGGGCGGGAACAATGAGCAGTTCTTC | CASKKGGGNNEQFF
NA | TRBJ2-7 | TRBV5-5 | NA | TGTGCCAGCAGCTTAGTGGGGGCGGAGGGGTACTTC | CASSLVGAEGYF
TRBD2 | TRBJ2-5 | TRBV6-5 | NA | TGTGCCAGCAGTGCGAGATCGCGGGGGGTCGAGACCCAGTACTTC | CASSARSRGVETQYF
NA | TRBJ1-2 | TRBV7-6 | once | TGTGCCAGCAGCTTAGAACGGGCGGGGAACACCTATGGCTACACCTTC | CASSLERAGNTYGYTF
NA | TRBJ2-7 | TRBV6-6 | NA | TGTGCCAGCAGTTATTCAGCCTACGAGCAGTACTTC | CASSYSAYEQYF
TRBD1 | TRBJ2-5 | TRBV27 | NA | TGTGCCAGCAGTTTATTGGCAGGGGGCATAGAGACCCAGTACTTC | CASSLLAGGIETQYF
TRBD2 | TRBJ2-1 | TRBV4-1 | NA | TGCGCCAGCAGCCCAGAGGGACTAGAGTATAATGAGCAGTTCTTC | CASSPEGLEYNEQFF
NA | TRBJ1-2 | TRBV23-1 | NA | TGCGCCAGAACAACAGGGCACGACACCTTC | CARTTGHDTF
NA | TRBJ2-3 | TRBV6-4 | NA | TGTGCCAGCAGTGACTCGGACACAGATACGCAGTATTTT | CASSDSDTDTQYF